This passage covers 2 T cell receptor beta chains from one sample sequenced in a study of cytomegalovirus exposure and HLA in healthy donors. Some clones are missing from TCRdb's copy, which holds only in-frame ones; the method was immunoSEQ multiplex PCR. This table holds 150,000 to 180,000 clones, 85% to 90% found once. The specimen sequenced was PBMCs. All receptors derive from a human donor in good health.

This chain connects TRBV23-1 to TRBJ1-5; D perhaps matches TRBD1 (5 bases). TRBV23-1 is classed as an ORF, of uncertain function. Trimming left V 1 base short and J 3 bases short, with 16 bases between. The CDR3 length is 17 residues. CDR3 residues: CASSQFCLRQLNQPQHF. CDR3 in DNA: TGCGCCAGCAGTCAATTCTGTCTTAGACAGCTCAATCAGCCCCAGCATTTT.

The chain links TRBV28 to TRBJ2-2, with 7 positions matching TRBD2. The length of the CDR3 is 15 residues. Germline V lookup: CDR1 MDHEN, CDR2 SYDVKM. Trimming took 4 bases from V and 3 from J; bases not matched to a gene: 5. The CDR3 sequence: CASSSGGSDTGELFF. The CDR3 DNA sequence: TGTGCCAGCAGTTCCGGCGGGAGTGACACCGGGGAGCTGTTTTTT.